This T cell receptor beta chain emerged from a study of control samples from healthy donors and cancer patients (TCRdb year 2020). V lost 3 bases and J lost 5 bases, and the count of bases not matched to a germline gene is 6. CDR1 SGHRS and CDR2 YFSETQ are derived from the germline V gene. Spanning cysteine to phenylalanine, the CDR3 consists of 15 amino acids. Only CDR3 DNA is held: 45 bases, read in frame from base 1. The method behind the library was the immunoSEQ multiplex PCR assay. In its TCRdb copy, this immuneACCESS table keeps in-frame sequences only and misses some clones. Where compared with another copy, unresolved V genes explain less than half of these, and the others have no known cause. The sample includes about 150,000 clones, with 80% to 95% observed a single time. The leading ten clones occupy more than 4.5% of the sample. On this clone itself: Its antigen is unknown. Per-nucleotide qualities are absent, and no much larger clonotype sits a single base away.

Sequencing used blood. The receptor comes from a man younger than 35 in good health. The V and J segments used are TRBV5-1 and TRBJ2-7, with 12 bases matching TRBD1. The nucleotide sequence reads as follows: TGCGCCAGCAGCTCTCCGGGACAGGGGGCCCACGAGCAGTACTTC. Its coded protein is CASSSPGQGAHEQYF.